The sequence of this TCR beta chain was determined in a study of T cells in Graves' hyperthyroidism and ophthalmopathy. Study in general: The blood sample was taken at first diagnosis, before treatment began.

Amplification of TCR beta CDR3 regions used RNA as the template. The primer set for the first-round RT-PCR of the TCR CDR3 was HTBI. TCRdb reprocessed the multiplex PCR reads via MiXCR and lists one record per CDR3 protein. The sample includes 700,000 or so distinct CDR3 sequences, 15% to 20% of them seen just once. This clonotype was picked up many times. Pregnant or lactating patients were excluded, as were those with uncontrolled infection or other autoimmune disease. Orbital computed tomography and thyroid ultrasound, together with serum TRAb and thyroxine and clinical symptoms, were used for diagnoses. Using less than 12 ml of fresh peripheral blood, PBMCs were prepared. The CDR3 extends over 15 amino acids. Germline V gives CDR1 SNHLY, CDR2 FYNNEI. Trimming stripped 6 bases from V and 2 bases from J, with 17 bases between.

This TCR was recovered from a man aged 18 to 35 with Graves' hyperthyroidism. Sample: blood. V gene TRBV2 combines with J gene TRBJ2-7, with D perhaps matching TRBD2 (5 bases). CDR3 amino acids: CASSADFGSTYEQYF. In nucleotides, the CDR3 is TGTGCCAGCAGCGCGGACTTTGGATCGACCTACGAGCAGTACTTC.